This TCR beta chain came from a study of cytomegalovirus exposure and HLA in healthy donors. Study-wide results and limits: The classifier was said to identify cytomegalovirus status with high specificity and sensitivity.

To note about this clone: Its antigen is not identified.

13 Jbeta primers and 60 Vbeta primers were used for the PCR. TCRdb's table, derived via immunoSEQ multiplex PCR, lists solely in-frame clones and lacks some. The sample lists roughly 97,000 clones; more than 75% were seen once. The TCR comes from a woman between 40 and 50 years old in good health and CMV-seronegative. What was sequenced was PBMCs.

The CDR3 is CAISEIPFSNEQFF. CDR3 sequence (DNA): TGTGCCATCAGTGAGATCCCGTTTAGCAATGAGCAGTTCTTC. The chain combines TRBV10-3 with TRBJ2-1; D uncertain. Trimming removed 2 bases from V and 6 bases from J, with 11 bases in between. The CDR3 runs to 14 residues. The V gene's germline CDR1 is ENHRY and CDR2 SYGVKD.